Listed below are T cell receptor beta chains from one sample, sequenced in a study of T-cell reconstitution after alpha-beta-depleted transplantation in children. TCRdb redid the calling of the PCR reads with MiXCR, one entry per CDR3 protein. Of roughly 200,000 distinct CDR3 sequences in the sample, roughly 9% were seen once. This specimen consisted of PBMCs from the stem cell graft donor, obtained from the stem cell graft. These receptors all come from a human donor who donated a stem cell graft to a child with acute lymphoblastic leukemia. Each CDR3 is given with its conserved first and last residue. Each record gives: J gene, D gene, V gene, clone size, CDR3 DNA, CDR3 protein. A D gene is named only where the DNA matches it firmly. Some rows have no size entry. The others give once, few or many, or a class for an expanded clone.

TRBJ1-3 . TRBV7-9 few TGTGCCAGCAGCTTAGGGAGGAGCTCTGGAAACACCATATATTTT CASSLGRSSGNTIYF
TRBJ1-5 . TRBV21-1 . TGTGCCAGCAGCAAAGCTGAGGACAGCGATCAGCCCCAGCATTTT CASSKAEDSDQPQHF
TRBJ2-6 . TRBV7-9 many TGTGCCAGCAGTTCCGGGGACGCCAACGTCCTGACTTTC CASSSGDANVLTF
TRBJ2-7 TRBD2 TRBV10-3 many TGTGCCATCAGTGAGTCTGTAGCGGGGGGGTCCTACGAGCAGTACTTC CAISESVAGGSYEQYF
TRBJ1-2 . TRBV19 . TGTGCCAGTGCCGTGGGCAGACAGAACTATGGCTACACCTTC CASAVGRQNYGYTF
TRBJ2-5 TRBD1 TRBV5-1 many TGCGCCAGCAGCCAGACAGGGACAAAAGAGACCCAGTACTTC CASSQTGTKETQYF
TRBJ2-7 . TRBV4-1 . TGCGCCAGCAGCCAAGTTCAGGAGTCCTACGAGCAGTACTTC CASSQVQESYEQYF
TRBJ2-1 TRBD2 TRBV29-1 many TGCAGCGTTTCAGGGGCAGAACTAGCGGGGATATACAATGAGCAGTTCTTC CSVSGAELAGIYNEQFF
TRBJ1-1 . TRBV5-1 many TGCGCCAGCAGAACACGAACGTTTATGAACACTGAAGCTTTCTTT CASRTRTFMNTEAFF
TRBJ2-5 . TRBV27 few TGTGCCAGCTGCAACAGGGTCGGGGGCTCAGAGACCCAGTACTTC CASCNRVGGSETQYF